The rows below give T cell receptor beta chains drawn from one sample of a study of T cell clonotyping in hematopoietic cell transplantation. Produced via immunoSEQ multiplex PCR; TCRdb's table is partial and in-frame only. Of 10,000 or so clones in the sample, approximately 96% were seen once. Sample: peripheral blood mononuclear cells, taken 100 days after allogeneic stem cell transplant. The receptors derive from a male patient aged 60-70 years who had an allogeneic stem cell transplant from a related donor, so the T cells may come from the graft donor. Some clones in this sample may be carry-over from other donors' samples. Both conserved end residues are part of each CDR3. D genes are given only for firm matches. Clone size is shown for a subset of rows, as once, few, many or a class of expanded clone.

D: NA; size: NA; J: TRBJ2-7; V: TRBV7-9; CDR3: CASRQDNEQYF; DNA: TGTGCCAGCCGACAGGACAACGAGCAGTACTTC
D: TRBD1; size: once; J: TRBJ1-3; V: TRBV4-1; CDR3: CASSQENRGSGNTIYF; DNA: TGCGCCAGCAGCCAAGAGAACAGGGGATCTGGAAACACCATATATTTT
D: NA; size: once; J: TRBJ1-2; V: TRBV11-1; CDR3: CASSWPDAENYGYTF; DNA: TGTGCCAGCAGCTGGCCAGATGCCGAAAACTATGGCTACACCTTC
D: TRBD1; size: NA; J: TRBJ1-4; V: TRBV14; CDR3: CASSSTGAGEKLFF; DNA: TGTGCCAGCAGCTCGACAGGGGCGGGGGAAAAACTGTTTTTT
D: NA; size: NA; J: TRBJ2-3; V: TRBV2; CDR3: CASSAEGERTDTQYF; DNA: TGTGCCAGCAGTGCGGAGGGAGAACGAACAGATACGCAGTATTTT
D: TRBD1; size: NA; J: TRBJ1-5; V: TRBV29-1; CDR3: CSVGRDRDQPQHF; DNA: TGCAGCGTTGGCCGGGACAGGGATCAGCCCCAGCATTTT
D: NA; size: NA; J: TRBJ2-5; V: TRBV2; CDR3: CASSVGSETQYF; DNA: TGTGCCAGCAGTGTGGGTTCGGAGACCCAGTACTTC
D: NA; size: NA; J: TRBJ2-5; V: TRBV11-2; CDR3: CASSGGGRQETQYF; DNA: TGTGCCAGCAGCGGGGGGGGCCGCCAAGAGACCCAGTACTTC
D: TRBD1; size: NA; J: TRBJ2-2; V: TRBV27; CDR3: CASKQGAGELFF; DNA: TGTGCCAGCAAGCAGGGGGCCGGGGAGCTGTTTTTT
D: TRBD2; size: NA; J: TRBJ2-1; V: TRBV6-1; CDR3: CASSDRLAGGLNYNEQFF; DNA: TGTGCCAGCAGTGACAGACTAGCGGGGGGGCTTAATTACAATGAGCAGTTCTTC
D: NA; size: few; J: TRBJ1-4; V: TRBV7-2; CDR3: CASSLGGGSNEKLFF; DNA: TGTGCCAGCAGCTTAGGTGGGGGCTCTAATGAAAAACTGTTTTTT
D: NA; size: NA; J: TRBJ2-1; V: TRBV5-4; CDR3: CASRDGGFKGAYNEQFF; DNA: TGTGCCAGCAGGGATGGGGGCTTTAAGGGGGCCTACAATGAGCAGTTCTTC
D: TRBD1; size: NA; J: TRBJ1-2; V: TRBV5-8; CDR3: CASSSGQGVGYTF; DNA: TGTGCCAGCAGCTCGGGACAGGGTGTTGGCTACACCTTC
D: NA; size: NA; J: TRBJ1-2; V: TRBV5-1; CDR3: CASSLAGGQPANGYTF; DNA: TGCGCCAGCAGCTTGGCCGGGGGTCAGCCGGCGAATGGCTACACCTTC
D: TRBD1; size: NA; J: TRBJ1-6; V: TRBV4-3; CDR3: CASSQDPDRVSLHF; DNA: TGCGCCAGCAGCCAAGATCCGGACAGGGTCTCCCTCCACTTT
D: TRBD1; size: NA; J: TRBJ1-2; V: TRBV7-2; CDR3: CASSLTGEGGYTF; DNA: TGTGCCAGCAGCCTGACAGGGGAGGGCGGCTACACCTTC
D: NA; size: NA; J: TRBJ1-2; V: TRBV6-5; CDR3: CASSLQGNYGYTF; DNA: TGTGCCAGCAGCTTACAGGGAAACTATGGCTACACCTTC
D: TRBD1; size: once; J: TRBJ2-2; V: TRBV5-1; CDR3: CASKVGTGRTGELFF; DNA: TGCGCCAGTAAAGTAGGGACAGGGAGGACCGGGGAGCTGTTTTTT
D: NA; size: once; J: TRBJ2-3; V: TRBV4-3; CDR3: CASSQEPRTDTQYF; DNA: TGCGCCAGCAGCCAAGAGCCCCGCACAGATACGCAGTATTTT
D: NA; size: NA; J: TRBJ1-2; V: TRBV5-1; CDR3: CASYSPLDGYTF; DNA: TGCGCCAGCTATTCCCCCCTGGATGGCTACACCTTC
D: NA; size: NA; J: TRBJ2-7; V: TRBV11-3; CDR3: CASSQTGRPISYEQYF; DNA: TGTGCCAGCAGCCAAACTGGCAGGCCGATATCCTACGAGCAGTACTTC
D: TRBD1; size: NA; J: TRBJ1-5; V: TRBV4-3; CDR3: CASSQENDGQGDQPQHF; DNA: TGCGCCAGCAGCCAAGAGAATGATGGACAGGGGGATCAGCCCCAGCATTTT
D: NA; size: NA; J: TRBJ2-7; V: TRBV28; CDR3: CASSAVLYEQYF; DNA: TGTGCCAGCAGTGCGGTCCTCTACGAGCAGTACTTC
D: NA; size: NA; J: TRBJ2-5; V: TRBV11-2; CDR3: CASSKSWQETQYF; DNA: TGTGCCAGCAGCAAATCCTGGCAAGAGACCCAGTACTTC
D: TRBD2; size: NA; J: TRBJ2-5; V: TRBV11-3; CDR3: CASSLGEGRTETQYF; DNA: TGTGCCAGCAGCTTAGGGGAGGGCAGGACAGAGACCCAGTACTTC
D: NA; size: NA; J: TRBJ2-7; V: TRBV5-8; CDR3: CASSFGDKGNEQYF; DNA: TGTGCCAGCAGCTTCGGAGACAAAGGGAACGAGCAGTACTTC
D: TRBD1; size: NA; J: TRBJ2-7; V: TRBV7-6; CDR3: CASSERQGNEQYF; DNA: TGTGCCAGCAGCGAGAGACAGGGGAACGAGCAGTACTTC
D: NA; size: NA; J: TRBJ2-3; V: TRBV9; CDR3: CASSVPPGDTQYF; DNA: TGTGCCAGCAGCGTACCCCCGGGGGATACGCAGTATTTT
D: TRBD2; size: NA; J: TRBJ2-3; V: TRBV4-3; CDR3: CASSLLSGDTQYF; DNA: TGCGCCAGCAGCCTCCTTAGCGGGGATACGCAGTATTTT
D: NA; size: NA; J: TRBJ2-5; V: TRBV27; CDR3: CASSPTLTGWGQETQYF; DNA: TGTGCCAGCAGTCCTACGTTGACAGGTTGGGGGCAAGAGACCCAGTACTTC
D: TRBD2; size: NA; J: TRBJ2-2; V: TRBV6-1; CDR3: CASSEFRLAGGTGELFF; DNA: TGTGCCAGCAGTGAATTTCGGCTAGCGGGGGGAACCGGGGAGCTGTTTTTT
D: TRBD1; size: NA; J: TRBJ2-5; V: TRBV9; CDR3: CASSGGDRVQETQYF; DNA: TGTGCCAGCAGCGGGGGGGACAGGGTGCAAGAGACCCAGTACTTC
D: NA; size: NA; J: TRBJ1-1; V: TRBV4-2; CDR3: CASSYDRRTEAFF; DNA: TGTGCCAGCAGTTATGACAGGAGGACTGAAGCTTTCTTT
D: TRBD1; size: NA; J: TRBJ1-3; V: TRBV7-8; CDR3: CASSSGQDSGNTIYF; DNA: TGTGCCAGCAGCTCGGGACAGGACTCTGGAAACACCATATATTTT
D: TRBD1; size: once; J: TRBJ1-2; V: TRBV7-2; CDR3: CASSLSGGQSYGYTF; DNA: TGTGCCAGCAGCTTATCGGGGGGACAGAGCTATGGCTACACCTTC
D: NA; size: NA; J: TRBJ1-5; V: TRBV6-5; CDR3: CASGPSYSNQPQHF; DNA: TGTGCCAGCGGACCCAGTTATAGCAATCAGCCCCAGCATTTT
D: NA; size: NA; J: TRBJ2-2; V: TRBV29-1; CDR3: CSVVEGGELFF; DNA: TGCAGCGTTGTAGAAGGTGGGGAGCTGTTTTTT